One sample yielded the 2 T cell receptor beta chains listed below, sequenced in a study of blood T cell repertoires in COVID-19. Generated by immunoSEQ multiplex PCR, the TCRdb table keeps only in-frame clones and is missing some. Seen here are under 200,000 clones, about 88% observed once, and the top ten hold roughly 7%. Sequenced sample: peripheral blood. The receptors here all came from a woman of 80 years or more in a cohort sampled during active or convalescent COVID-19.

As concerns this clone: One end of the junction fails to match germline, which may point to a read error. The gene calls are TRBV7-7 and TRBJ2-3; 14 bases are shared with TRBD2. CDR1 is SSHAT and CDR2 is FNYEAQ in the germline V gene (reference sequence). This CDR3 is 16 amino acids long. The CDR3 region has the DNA TGTGCTAGCAGCCCGGGACTAGCGGGGGTGGCAGATACGCAGTATTTT. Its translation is CASSPGLAGVADTQYF.

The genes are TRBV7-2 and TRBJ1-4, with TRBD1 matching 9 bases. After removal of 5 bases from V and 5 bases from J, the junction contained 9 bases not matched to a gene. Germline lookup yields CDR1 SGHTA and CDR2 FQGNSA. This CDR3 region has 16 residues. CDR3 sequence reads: CASSKRGDRENEKLFF. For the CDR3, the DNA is TGTGCCAGCAGCAAACGTGGGGACAGGGAGAATGAAAAACTGTTTTTT.